Presented here are 32 T cell receptor beta chains from one specimen sequenced in a study of OX40 agonist ivuxolimab in advanced cancers. TCRdb's copy holds only in-frame clones and misses some; the assay was immunoSEQ multiplex PCR. Of around 130,000 clones in the sample, about 93% were seen once. The starting material was CD4+ or CD8+ T cells sorted from blood, obtained in a trial of the OX40 agonist ivuxolimab. The source of these receptors is an adult with an advanced solid tumor such as melanoma, head and neck, liver or kidney cancer.

The V and J genes are TRBV7-2 and TRBJ2-7; 14 bases agree with TRBD2. This CDR3 spans 14 amino acids. V lost 5 bases to trimming and J lost 7 bases; unmatched junction nucleotides: 4. Per germline, CDR1 SGHTA and CDR2 FQGNSA. The CDR3 DNA reads TGTGCCAGCAGCGGACTAGCGGGAGGAGGGGAGCAGTACTTC. Translation gives CASSGLAGGGEQYF.

The chain uses TRBV7-2 and TRBJ2-2; D gene ambiguous. Trimming removed 1 base from V and 6 bases from J, with 12 bases in between. Per germline, CDR1 SGHTA and CDR2 FQGNSA. This CDR3 has 15 residues. CDR3 loop: CASSLDSQVPGELFF. CDR3 DNA sequence: TGTGCCAGCAGCTTAGACAGTCAGGTCCCCGGGGAGCTGTTTTTT.

The chain joins TRBV5-1 to TRBJ2-6; tentative D call: TRBD1 (6 bases). The CDR3 runs to 22 residues. Per the germline V gene, CDR1 is SGHRS and CDR2 is YFSETQ. The ends were cut back, 1 base at V and 0 bases at J, with 26 bases in the middle. CDR3 nucleotides: TGCGCCAGCAGCTTGAGGGGGATATCGTGGACCCGAAGCCCCTCTGGGGCCAACGTCCTGACTTTC. Protein: CASSLRGISWTRSPSGANVLTF.

The chain recombines TRBV18 with TRBJ2-2, with D possibly TRBD1 on 6 matching bases. Germline-derived CDR1 and CDR2 are KGHSH and LQKENI. Trimming shortened V by 1 base and J by 1 base, and 19 bases separated the two germline ends. CDR3 length equals 19 residues. The CDR3 here is CASSPLRTATKQNTGELFF. The DNA for the CDR3 is TGTGCCAGCTCACCACTTAGGACAGCGACTAAACAGAACACCGGGGAGCTGTTTTTT. The whole variable domain, remainder taken from reference TRBV18 and TRBJ2-2, is NAGVMQNPRHLVRRRGQEARLRCSPMKGHSHVYWYRQLPEEGLKFMVYLQKENIIDESGMPKERFSAEFPKEGPSILRIQQVVRGDSAAYFCASSPLRTATKQNTGELFFGEGSRLTVL.

The chain uses TRBV6-5 and TRBJ1-5; D is ambiguous. V gave up 8 bases and J gave up 3 bases, with 8 bases separating them. The CDR3 extends over 12 amino acids. CDR1 MNHEY and CDR2 SVGAGI come from the germline V gene. The CDR3 nucleotides are TGTGCCAGCGGTAACCCCAATCAGCCCCAGCATTTT. The encoded protein is CASGNPNQPQHF.

V and J are TRBV9 and TRBJ2-7; D remains ambiguous. The germline gives CDR1 SGDLS, CDR2 YYNGEE. This CDR3 is 14 amino acids long. V gave up 0 bases and J gave up 3 bases, with 10 bases separating them. The CDR3 here is CASSVVAEGYEQYF. As DNA, the CDR3 is TGTGCCAGCAGCGTAGTGGCAGAAGGCTACGAGCAGTACTTC.

The chain couples TRBV7-3 to TRBJ2-1, with D unresolved. Trimming shortened V by 0 bases and J by 0 bases, and 9 bases separated the two germline ends. The CDR3 loop spans 16 amino acids. Germline CDR1 is SGHTA and CDR2 is FQGTGA. The CDR3 nucleotides are TGTGCCAGCAGCTTAACTGGCCGGTTCTCCTACAATGAGCAGTTCTTC. Its translation: CASSLTGRFSYNEQFF.

In this sample, this clone turned up once. The chain employs TRBV7-2 and TRBJ2-2; 9 positions match TRBD1. V gave up 5 bases and J gave up 0 bases; unmatched junction bases: 4. The germline gives CDR1 SGHTA, CDR2 FQGNSA. This CDR3 contains 16 residues. The CDR3 nucleotides read TGTGCCAGCAGCCCAAGACAGGGGGCGAACACCGGGGAGCTGTTTTTT. This encodes CASSPRQGANTGELFF.

This chain joins TRBV7-2 and TRBJ1-2, with a possible D match to TRBD1 (5 bases). V lost 5 bases and J lost 6, with 19 bases in between. Germline CDR1 is SGHTA and CDR2 is FQGNSA. The CDR3 consists of 15 residues. CDR3 sequence reads: CASSPGNTIDHGYTF. DNA of the CDR3: TGTGCCAGCAGCCCAGGGAACACCATTGACCATGGCTACACCTTC.

The V call is TRBV7-8, the J call TRBJ1-1; tentatively, D is TRBD1 (5 bases). Trimming took 0 bases from V and 4 from J, leaving 9 bases between them. Per the germline V gene, CDR1 is SGHVS and CDR2 is FQNEAQ. This CDR3 comprises 14 residues. The CDR3 nucleotides are TGTGCCAGCAGCTTAGCGGGGGGGGGCACTGAAGCTTTCTTT. Translating it yields CASSLAGGGTEAFF. The complete variable domain, with remaining parts taken from reference TRBV7-8 and TRBJ1-1, reads GAGVSQSPRYKVAKRGQDVALRCDPISGHVSLFWYQQALGQGPEFLTYFQNEAQLDKSGLPSDRFFAERPEGSVSTLKIQRTQQEDSAVYLCASSLAGGGTEAFFGQGTRLTVV.

V is TRBV29-1 and J is TRBJ2-1, with 10 positions matching TRBD2. CDR3 length: 14 residues. V lost 4 bases, J lost 7 bases, and 7 bases stayed unmatched. From germline, CDR1 is SQVTM and CDR2 ANQGSEA. The CDR3 loop reads CSVVSGGARNEQFF. DNA of the CDR3: TGCAGCGTTGTAAGCGGGGGGGCCCGAAATGAGCAGTTCTTC.

The V call is TRBV6-1, the J call TRBJ1-1, with D unresolved. CDR1 is MNHNS and CDR2 is SASEGT in the germline V gene. CDR3 length: 14 residues. The V and J ends lost 1 base and 5 bases respectively, with 11 bases between them. The CDR3 spells CASSEGQARTEAFF. Written as DNA, the CDR3 is TGTGCCAGCAGTGAAGGGCAGGCGAGGACTGAAGCTTTCTTT.

This clone was seen once. The rearrangement links TRBV28 to TRBJ1-5; weak D call: TRBD1 (5 bases). The CDR3 sequence is 14 residues long. The germline gives CDR1 MDHEN, CDR2 SYDVKM. V was shortened by 5 bases and J by 6 bases, with 14 bases between the two germline ends. CDR3 amino acids: CASSTMTGGQPQHF. CDR3 bases: TGTGCCAGCAGTACAATGACCGGGGGTCAGCCCCAGCATTTT.

The V gene is TRBV11-2, the J gene TRBJ2-5, with 8 bases aligning to TRBD1. Germline V CDR1 and CDR2: SGHAT, FQNNGV. The J segment lost 1 base and the V segment lost 4 bases, leaving 2 bases of the junction unmatched. This CDR3 is built from 14 residues. The DNA for the CDR3 is TGTGCCAGCAGCTCCGACAGGGGCCAAGAGACCCAGTACTTC. This sequence encodes CASSSDRGQETQYF. Full variable domain (rest looked up from reference TRBV11-2 and TRBJ2-5): EAGVAQSPRYKIIEKRQSVAFWCNPISGHATLYWYQQILGQGPKLLIQFQNNGVVDDSQLPKDRFSAERLKGVDSTLKIQPAKLEDSAVYLCASSSDRGQETQYFGPGTRLLVL.

The chain couples TRBV12-5 to TRBJ2-1; no clear D gene. V lost 5 bases, J lost 5 bases, and 13 bases lay in between. There are 14 residues in the CDR3. Germline V CDR1 and CDR2: LGHNT, FRNRAP. The CDR3 DNA sequence: TGTGCTAGTGGTCGCGCGACCACAAACAATGAGCAGTTCTTC. Translation: CASGRATTNNEQFF.

The V call is TRBV6-5, the J call TRBJ2-6, with a weak D call TRBD1 (5 bases). V was pared by 5 bases and J by 2 bases, with 10 bases between. The V gene's germline CDR1 is MNHEY and CDR2 SVGAGI. CDR3 length: 15 residues. CDR3 nucleotides: TGTGCCAGCAGTAGTGAAGGGGCTGGGGCCAACGTCCTGACTTTC. Its protein is CASSSEGAGANVLTF.

The CDR3 DNA is TGTGCCAGCAGTCCCCCCCGGTCAGTAGCGGGACTGTACCAAGAGACCCAGTACTTC. Translating gives CASSPPRSVAGLYQETQYF. The rearrangement uses TRBV7-9 and TRBJ2-5; the match to TRBD2 covers 8 bases. Trimming took 6 bases from V and 0 from J; bases not matched to a gene: 18. Germline CDR1 is SEHNR and CDR2 is FQNEAQ (reference sequence). The CDR3 has 19 amino acids.

This chain uses TRBV6-1 with TRBJ2-3; tentatively, D is TRBD2 (5 bases). This CDR3 has 16 residues. Per germline, CDR1 MNHNS and CDR2 SASEGT. V lost 1 base and J 1 base, leaving 12 bases between the germline ends. CDR3 sequence: CASSEGPLRGTDTQYF. The CDR3 coding sequence is TGTGCCAGCAGTGAAGGTCCCCTGCGGGGCACAGATACGCAGTATTTT.

CDR3 region: CASSPESSSGSLTYTGELFF. The CDR3 bases are TGTGCCAGCAGCCCCGAATCCTCTAGCGGGAGCCTAACCTACACCGGGGAGCTGTTTTTT. The chain carries TRBV9 and TRBJ2-2, with 10 bases fitting TRBD2. Germline lookup yields CDR1 SGDLS and CDR2 YYNGEE. CDR3 length: 20 residues. V lost 4 bases to trimming and J lost 3 bases; unmatched junction nucleotides: 18.

This chain connects TRBV28 to TRBJ2-3, with D maybe TRBD2 (6 bases). Germline V lookup: CDR1 MDHEN, CDR2 SYDVKM. The V end lost 6 bases, the J end lost 6 bases, and 19 bases lay between the germline ends. CDR3 length equals 15 residues. CDR3 sequence: CASSPPGTAMDTQYF. Here the CDR3 DNA reads TGTGCCAGCAGCCCACCCGGGACTGCGATGGATACGCAGTATTTT.

The V call is TRBV4-3, the J call TRBJ1-5; D is ambiguous. Germline-derived CDR1 and CDR2 are LGHNA and YSLEER. The CDR3 extends over 13 amino acids. V gave up 0 bases and J gave up 6 bases, with 6 bases separating them. In DNA form, the CDR3 reads TGCGCCAGCAGCCAAGATCCTCGTCAGCCCCAGCATTTT. This codes for CASSQDPRQPQHF.

The sample holds one count of this clone. The chain links TRBV30 to TRBJ1-3; no definite D call. The CDR3 has 15 amino acids. Germline V gives CDR1 GTSNPN, CDR2 SVGIG (reference sequence). V was clipped by 3 bases and J by 0 bases, with 12 bases between them. The CDR3 region has the DNA TGTGCCTGGAGCCTGCTCTCGCTCTCTGGAAACACCATATATTTT. Translation: CAWSLLSLSGNTIYF.

V and J are TRBV2 and TRBJ2-5, with D possibly called TRBD1 or TRBD2 (5 bases each). The CDR3 totals 13 residues. Germline CDR1 is SNHLY and CDR2 is FYNNEI. V dropped 8 bases and J dropped 5 bases, with 15 bases sitting between them. The CDR3: CASCSDWGETQYF. CDR3 DNA: TGTGCCAGCTGCTCCGACTGGGGGGAGACCCAGTACTTC.

The chain uses TRBV7-9 and TRBJ1-1; maybe TRBD1 (6 bases). CDR3 size: 14 residues. V dropped 2 bases and J dropped 2 bases, with 9 bases sitting between them. Germline assignment: CDR1 SEHNR and CDR2 FQNEAQ (reference sequence). The CDR3 is CASSLTGRNTEAFF. The CDR3 DNA is TGTGCCAGCAGCTTAACAGGGAGAAACACTGAAGCTTTCTTT.

V gene TRBV19 combines with J gene TRBJ2-1, with TRBD2 identical over 12 bases. The germline gives CDR1 LNHDA, CDR2 SQIVND (reference sequence). Trimming cost V 6 bases and J 5 bases; bases outside gene matches: 2. CDR3 length equals 14 residues. The CDR3 DNA sequence: TGTGCCAGTAGGGGACTAGCGGGCAACAATGAGCAGTTCTTC. It codes for CASRGLAGNNEQFF.

The chain uses TRBV5-4 and TRBJ1-2; D is unresolved. The CDR3 sequence is 14 residues long. Germline V gene sequence: CDR1 SGHNT, CDR2 YYREEE (reference sequence). V lost 2 bases to trimming and J lost 0 bases, with 8 bases between them. CDR3 DNA sequence: TGTGCCAGCAGCTTTGGGGAGGCTAACTATGGCTACACCTTC. This sequence encodes CASSFGEANYGYTF.

This chain joins TRBV7-2 and TRBJ2-1, with 14 bases lining up with TRBD2. The CDR3 covers 16 residues. From germline, CDR1 is SGHTA and CDR2 FQGNSA. The trim removed 5 bases at V and 10 bases at J, leaving 10 bases unmatched. Here the CDR3 reads CASSPTGLAGVGEQFF. Written as DNA, the CDR3 is TGTGCCAGCAGCCCGACGGGACTAGCGGGAGTCGGGGAGCAGTTCTTC.

The chain joins TRBV7-6 to TRBJ2-7, with D hard to call. Trimming removed 5 bases at V and 0 bases at J, with 8 bases between. Germline V gives CDR1 SGHVS, CDR2 FNYEAQ. There are 13 residues in the CDR3. The CDR3 DNA sequence: TGTGCCAGCAGCGGCTTGAGCTCCTACGAGCAGTACTTC. Residues: CASSGLSSYEQYF.

The chain employs TRBV15 and TRBJ2-6; D is ambiguous. Germline V gene sequence: CDR1 LNHNV, CDR2 YYDKDF (reference sequence). The CDR3 contains 18 residues. Trimming shortened V by 1 base and J by 0 bases, and 13 bases separated the two germline ends. In DNA, the CDR3 is TGTGCCACCAGCAGAGTTAGGGTCAAGGACTCTGGGGCCAACGTCCTGACTTTC. Protein: CATSRVRVKDSGANVLTF.

The chain employs TRBV15 and TRBJ1-1; D is unresolved. The CDR3 runs 19 residues. V lost 0 bases and J 1 base, leaving 21 bases between the germline ends. Germline V gene data show CDR1 as LNHNV and CDR2 as YYDKDF (reference sequence). CDR3 nucleotide sequence: TGTGCCACCAGCAGAGATTTGACCGTAGTCACCGGCCCGAACACTGAAGCTTTCTTT. Amino acids: CATSRDLTVVTGPNTEAFF.

In this sample, this clone turned up once. The gene calls are TRBV5-4 and TRBJ2-1; a possible D gene is TRBD1 (6 bases). The CDR3 consists of 18 residues. V was cut by 1 base and J by 0 bases, with 17 bases left in between. CDR1 SGHNT and CDR2 YYREEE come from the germline V gene (reference sequence). The CDR3: CASSLSFAGANSYNEQFF. The CDR3 coding sequence is TGTGCCAGCAGCTTGTCATTTGCAGGGGCGAACTCCTACAATGAGCAGTTCTTC.

V is TRBV28 and J is TRBJ1-1; D is ambiguous. The CDR3 contains 14 residues. The germline V and J ends were trimmed by 6 bases and 5 bases, with 16 bases remaining between them. The germline CDR1 and CDR2 sequences are MDHEN and SYDVKM. DNA of the CDR3: TGTGCCAGCAGCCCCGACCCGCGGAGAACTGAAGCTTTCTTT. This codes for CASSPDPRRTEAFF.